One and the same sample provided the 2 T cell receptor beta chains below, sequenced in a study of cytomegalovirus exposure and HLA in healthy donors. The PCR employed 60 Vbeta primers together with 13 Jbeta primers. Repertoires were generated with immunoSEQ multiplex PCR, while TCRdb's copy carries only in-frame clones and drops some. The profile shows roughly 160,000 clones, 75% to 90% of them singletons. The sample was PBMCs. The origin of the receptors is a male donor in good health and CMV-seronegative.

This clone was counted between two and nine times. This same CDR3 is encoded by further DNA sequences in the sample. This rearrangement joins TRBV5-5 to TRBJ2-2; D gene ambiguous. Germline V gene data show CDR1 as SGHKS and CDR2 as YYEKEE (reference sequence). With 4 bases removed from V and 0 bases from J, the gap between germline ends came to 16 bases. There are 17 residues in the CDR3. The DNA for the CDR3 is TGTGCCAGCAGCGCATACACAGAATCTTCGAACACCGGGGAGCTGTTTTTT. As protein: CASSAYTESSNTGELFF.

The chain links TRBV10-3 to TRBJ1-4; D is perhaps TRBD1 (5 bases). Trimming removed 7 bases from V and 8 bases from J, with 17 bases in between. Germline V lookup: CDR1 ENHRY, CDR2 SYGVKD. The CDR3 is 14 amino acids. In DNA, the CDR3 is TGTGCCATCAAGCCGACAGCTCAGTCCGAAAAACTGTTTTTT. Translation: CAIKPTAQSEKLFF.